These 6 T cell receptor beta chains originate from one sample sequenced in a study of blood T cell repertoires in COVID-19 (dated by TCRdb to between 2020 and 2021). Libraries came from the immunoSEQ multiplex PCR assay. Held by TCRdb, this immuneACCESS table contains in-frame sequences only and omits some clones. Under half of the omission traces to an unresolved V gene where checked; the cause of the rest is unknown. Within this sample are approximately 100,000 clones, with approximately 86% of them counted one time only. The biggest ten clones account for approximately 2.4% of the sample. Sequences were obtained from PBMCs or T cells enriched from blood (not recorded which). The receptor source for this set is a woman aged 45-65 years who had recovered from COVID-19.

The chain recombines TRBV27 with TRBJ2-3; 11 bases line up with TRBD2. The CDR3 spans 15 residues. V dropped 5 bases and J dropped 1; count of bases not matched to a gene: 2. CDR1 is MNHEY and CDR2 is SMNVEV in the germline V gene (reference sequence). The CDR3 loop is CASSPSGGRTDTQYF. The CDR3 DNA reads TGTGCCAGCAGTCCTAGCGGGGGGCGCACAGATACGCAGTATTTT.

The rearrangement uses TRBV10-3 and TRBJ1-4; perhaps TRBD1 as D (5 bases). Germline CDR1 reads ENHRY; CDR2 reads SYGVKD. The CDR3 sequence is 15 residues long. The ends were cut back, 10 bases at V and 3 bases at J, with 18 bases in the middle. The CDR3 region is CATADRRGSNEKLFF. CDR3 DNA sequence: TGTGCCACCGCTGATAGAAGGGGCTCTAATGAAAAACTGTTTTTT.

The genes are TRBV5-1 and TRBJ2-7; possible D gene TRBD2, 5 bases. The ends were cut back, 2 bases at V and 5 bases at J, with 14 bases in the middle. Looked up from germline, CDR1 is SGHRS and CDR2 is YFSETQ. The CDR3 spans 14 residues. The DNA for the CDR3 is TGCGCCAGCAGCTTTTATCCTAGCCCCAACGAGCAGTACTTC. This sequence encodes CASSFYPSPNEQYF.

The chain uses TRBV7-9 and TRBJ1-2; unclear D gene. This CDR3 has 15 residues. Germline values: CDR1 SEHNR, CDR2 FQNEAQ (reference sequence). The germline V and J ends were trimmed by 5 bases and 4 bases, with 17 bases remaining between them. CDR3 loop: CASSQAATSPYGYTF. The CDR3 nucleotides read TGTGCCAGCAGCCAAGCCGCGACATCTCCCTATGGCTACACCTTC.

The chain carries TRBV7-9 and TRBJ1-1, with no clear D. Trimming pared 2 bases from V and 5 bases from J, leaving 15 bases between. The germline V gene has CDR1 SEHNR and CDR2 FQNEAQ (reference sequence). The CDR3 totals 15 residues. CDR3 in amino acids: CASSLWVGSGTEAFF. Written as DNA, the CDR3 is TGTGCCAGCAGCTTATGGGTAGGATCAGGTACTGAAGCTTTCTTT.

This clone has just a few counts. The rearrangement joins TRBV30 to TRBJ2-7; weak D call: TRBD1 (5 bases). Germline CDR1 and CDR2: GTSNPN and SVGIG (reference sequence). Trimming took off 2 bases at V and 6 bases at J, with 8 bases between the two ends. The CDR3 loop spans 11 amino acids. This CDR3 reads CAWSRGSEQYF. The CDR3 coding sequence is TGTGCCTGGAGTAGGGGTAGCGAGCAGTACTTC.